Sequencing of this TCR beta chain was carried out in a study of T cell changes during pregnancy in multiple sclerosis. Profiled with immunoSEQ multiplex PCR; TCRdb holds only in-frame clones, not every one. This sample has tens of thousands of clones, with roughly 93% found just once. The ends were cut back, 8 bases at V and 2 bases at J, with 9 bases in the middle. The CDR3 runs 12 residues. Germline V gene data show CDR1 as WSHSY and CDR2 as SAAADI. The sequencing here drew on peripheral blood, taken in the third trimester of pregnancy. The rearrangement links TRBV10-2 to TRBJ2-5, with D maybe TRBD1 (5 bases). This sequence was found in a female donor in good health, enrolled as a control in a pregnancy study. The CDR3 spells CASGDRQETQYF. The DNA of the CDR3 is TGCGCCAGCGGAGACAGACAAGAGACCCAGTACTTC.